This TCR beta chain was sequenced in a study of regulatory T cells in long-lasting Graves disease. This clonotype was seen ten or more times. Time point reported: newly diagnosed GD, antithyroid drugs for less than 3 months. Construction of the TCR library relied on RNA isolated from PBMCs. The CDR3 length is 13 residues. V was cut by 6 bases and J by 7 bases, with 17 bases left in between. Per germline, CDR1 SGHDT and CDR2 YYEEEE. The TCR beta library used iRepertoire HTBI primers with Arm-PCR amplification of CDR3. TCRdb re-called the multiplex PCR reads through MiXCR, storing one row per CDR3 protein. The repertoire holds about 620,000 distinct CDR3 sequences, 16% seen once, with 15% to 20% in the top ten. These data were also filed under a second study, of T cells in Graves' hyperthyroidism and ophthalmopathy.

The sample here was peripheral blood mononuclear cells (PBMCs), taken at new diagnosis, from a patient treated with antithyroid drugs. The TCR was taken from a woman aged 25 to 39 with Graves disease. The chain is built from TRBV5-6 and TRBJ2-7; no reliable D call. Here the CDR3 reads CASTPDGVGEQYF. The CDR3 coding sequence is TGTGCCAGCACCCCGGATGGGGTTGGAGAGCAGTACTTC.